Sequencing of this TCR beta chain was carried out in a study of PD-L1 blockade in urothelial cancer. About the study: Investigators checked blood 3 weeks (second dose) and 6 weeks after treatment start.

Some clones are missing from TCRdb's copy, which holds only in-frame ones; the method was immunoSEQ multiplex PCR. The profile covers roughly 84,000 clones, with 82% appearing a single time and roughly 9.5% taken by the ten largest. The sequence was collected from an older man with urothelial cancer. Sequenced here: PBMCs, sampled around atezolizumab (anti-PD-L1) treatment.

CDR3 region: CSVGQAAKTQYF. The CDR3 coding sequence is TGCAGCGTTGGACAGGCGGCTAAGACCCAGTACTTC. V usage is TRBV29-1 and J usage is TRBJ2-5; a possible D gene is TRBD1 (6 bases). The V gene lost 4 bases and the J gene lost 6 bases, with 12 bases spanning the gap. CDR3 length: 12 residues. Germline CDR1 is SQVTM and CDR2 is ANQGSEA.